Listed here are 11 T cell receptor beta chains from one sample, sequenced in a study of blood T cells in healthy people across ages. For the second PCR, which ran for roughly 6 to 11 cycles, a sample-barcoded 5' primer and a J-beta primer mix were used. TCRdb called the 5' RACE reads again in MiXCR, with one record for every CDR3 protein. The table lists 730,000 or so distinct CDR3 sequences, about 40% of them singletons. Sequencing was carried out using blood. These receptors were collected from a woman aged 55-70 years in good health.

The CDR3: CASSLRGAGGPRSPYNEQFF. The DNA of the CDR3 is TGTGCCAGCAGCCTCCGGGGTGCGGGAGGGCCTAGGTCTCCCTACAATGAGCAGTTCTTC. The chain has TRBV4-2 and TRBJ2-1, with 9 bases that match TRBD2. The CDR3 has 20 residues. Unmatched junction bases numbered 18, after V lost 4 bases and J lost 2 bases. CDR1 and CDR2 (germline): LGHNA, YNFKEQ.

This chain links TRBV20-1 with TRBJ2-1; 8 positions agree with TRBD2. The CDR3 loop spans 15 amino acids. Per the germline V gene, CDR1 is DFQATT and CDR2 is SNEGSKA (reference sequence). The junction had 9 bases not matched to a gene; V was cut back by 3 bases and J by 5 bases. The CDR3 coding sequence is TGCAGTGCTAGGCCTGTCTGGCGGGGGGACAATGAGCAGTTCTTC. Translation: CSARPVWRGDNEQFF.

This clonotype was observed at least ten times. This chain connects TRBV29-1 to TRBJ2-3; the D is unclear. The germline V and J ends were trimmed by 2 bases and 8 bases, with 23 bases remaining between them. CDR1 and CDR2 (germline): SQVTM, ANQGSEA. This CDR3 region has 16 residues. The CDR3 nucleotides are TGCAGCGTTGAACTCAGTTTCAGTTCCTCGGGTGGTACGCAGTATTTT. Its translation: CSVELSFSSSGGTQYF.

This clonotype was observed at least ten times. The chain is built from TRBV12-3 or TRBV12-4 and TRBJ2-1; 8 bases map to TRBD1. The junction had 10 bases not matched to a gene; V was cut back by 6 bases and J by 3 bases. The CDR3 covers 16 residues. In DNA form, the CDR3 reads TGTGCCAGCAGGGCCAGGGGGCTTAATCTCTACAATGAGCAGTTCTTC. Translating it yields CASRARGLNLYNEQFF.

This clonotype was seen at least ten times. The CDR3 region has the DNA TGCGCCAGCAGCCAAGAAACCGGGACAGGGGATTCCTACGAGCAGTACTTC. Translating gives CASSQETGTGDSYEQYF. The gene calls are TRBV4-1 and TRBJ2-7; 10 bases agree with TRBD1. CDR1 MGHRA and CDR2 YSYEKL come from the germline V gene. J gave up 1 base and V 0 bases, and 6 bases lay outside the gene matches. The CDR3 sequence is 17 residues long.

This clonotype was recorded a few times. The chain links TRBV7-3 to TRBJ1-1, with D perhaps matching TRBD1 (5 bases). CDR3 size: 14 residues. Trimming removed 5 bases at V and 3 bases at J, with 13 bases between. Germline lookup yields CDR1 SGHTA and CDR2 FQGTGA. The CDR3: CASSPGLVHTEAFF. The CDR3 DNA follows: TGTGCCAGCAGCCCAGGGCTGGTGCACACTGAAGCTTTCTTT.

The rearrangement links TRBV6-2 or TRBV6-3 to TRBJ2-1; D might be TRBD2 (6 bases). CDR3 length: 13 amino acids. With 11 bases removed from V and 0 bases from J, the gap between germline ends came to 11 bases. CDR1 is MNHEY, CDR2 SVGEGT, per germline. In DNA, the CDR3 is TGTGCCGCAGCGGGTTACTCCTACAATGAGCAGTTCTTC. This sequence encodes CAAAGYSYNEQFF.

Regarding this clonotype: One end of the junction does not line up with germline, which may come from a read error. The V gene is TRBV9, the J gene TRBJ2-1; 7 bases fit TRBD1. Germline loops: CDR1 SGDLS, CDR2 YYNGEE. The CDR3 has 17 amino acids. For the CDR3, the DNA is TGTGCCAGCAGCGTGGGTTGGGGACAGAGATTCTACATTGAGCAGTTCTTC. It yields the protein CASSVGWGQRFYIEQFF.

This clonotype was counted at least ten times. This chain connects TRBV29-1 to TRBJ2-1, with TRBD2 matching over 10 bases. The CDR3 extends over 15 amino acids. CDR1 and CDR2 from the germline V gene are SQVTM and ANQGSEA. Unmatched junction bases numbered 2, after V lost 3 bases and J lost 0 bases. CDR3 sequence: CSVEASGGSYNEQFF. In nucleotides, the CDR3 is TGCAGCGTTGAGGCTAGCGGGGGCTCCTACAATGAGCAGTTCTTC.

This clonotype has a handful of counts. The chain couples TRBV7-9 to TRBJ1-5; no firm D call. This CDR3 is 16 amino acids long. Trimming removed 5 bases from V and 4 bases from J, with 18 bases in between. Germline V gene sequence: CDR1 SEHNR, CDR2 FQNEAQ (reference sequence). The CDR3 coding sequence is TGTGCCAGCAGCCGGGGATGGCCCCAACGGAATCAGCCCCAGCATTTT. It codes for CASSRGWPQRNQPQHF.

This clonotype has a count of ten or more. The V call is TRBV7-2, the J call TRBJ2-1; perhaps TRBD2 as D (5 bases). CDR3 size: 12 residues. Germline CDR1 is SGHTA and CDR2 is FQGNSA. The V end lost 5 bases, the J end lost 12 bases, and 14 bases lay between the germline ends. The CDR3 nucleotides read TGTGCCAGCAGCACCTCGGTCGCGGGGCAGTTCTTC. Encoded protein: CASSTSVAGQFF.